This TCR beta chain was recovered during a study of metastatic and nonmetastatic thyroid tumors. Study-level background: Where malignant and benign thyroid patients were concerned, repertoires were compared across blood and tumor or nodule tissue.

TCRdb re-called the PCR reads via MiXCR. Of over 50,000 clones listed, roughly 30% are singletons. Prior to thyroid surgery, none of the patients had received any treatment. Germline loops: CDR1 MNHEY, CDR2 SVGEGT. The CDR3 is 17 residues long. The V and J ends lost 0 bases and 8 bases, in that order; junction bases with no gene match: 14. This clone showed up just a few times. The V call is TRBV6-2 or TRBV6-3, the J call TRBJ1-2; 8 bases fit TRBD1. The sequenced sample consisted of blood. This receptor was taken from a female donor with papillary thyroid cancer or a benign thyroid nodule (not recorded which). Some clones in this sample may be carry-over from other donors' samples. CDR3 amino acids: CASSYSAFSQGARGYTF. The CDR3 coding sequence is TGTGCCAGCAGTTACTCCGCCTTTTCTCAGGGGGCTCGAGGCTACACCTTC.